This T cell receptor (beta chain) was sequenced during a study of T cells in Graves' hyperthyroidism and ophthalmopathy. RNA transcripts gave rise to amplified TCR beta CDR3 regions. RT-PCR in the first round (using the HTBI primer set) targeted the TCR CDR3. TCRdb called the multiplex PCR reads again in MiXCR, with one record for every CDR3 protein. The sample carries 500,000 to 600,000 distinct CDR3 sequences, 20% recorded once. Uncontrolled infection, other autoimmune disease, pregnancy or lactation disqualified patients from enrolment. The CDR3 consists of 14 residues. Trimming cost V 1 base and J 8 bases, with 14 bases left between them. CDR1 is SGHNT, CDR2 YYREEE, per germline (reference sequence).

V gene TRBV5-4 combines with J gene TRBJ2-3, with D unresolved. The sequence came from a man aged 35-49 years with Graves' ophthalmopathy. Material: blood. CDR3 nucleotide sequence: TGTGCCAGCAGCTTGTATTCAGGCGGCGGTACGCAGTATTTT. As protein: CASSLYSGGGTQYF.